This entry lists 13 T cell receptor beta chains sequenced from one sample in a study of blood T cell repertoires in COVID-19. Produced via immunoSEQ multiplex PCR; TCRdb's table is partial and in-frame only. This repertoire shows over 85,000 clones, 70% to 90% found once; its top ten account for around 3%. Sequencing input: peripheral blood. These receptors originate from a man aged 45-65 years with active or convalescent COVID-19.

This chain connects TRBV15 to TRBJ2-4; possible D gene TRBD1, 6 bases. Trimming removed 0 bases at V and 1 base at J, with 19 bases between. This CDR3 region has 19 residues. Germline CDR1 and CDR2: LNHNV and YYDKDF (reference sequence). CDR3 sequence (DNA): TGTGCCACCAGCAGAGATGTGGGGCCTGCGCAGGGGGCCAAAAACATTCAGTACTTC. This codes for CATSRDVGPAQGAKNIQYF.

This clone was seen a few times. The CDR3 here is CASIMTGGKTYTF. The CDR3 region has the DNA TGTGCCAGCATTATGACAGGGGGGAAGACCTACACCTTC. This chain links TRBV12-3 or TRBV12-4 with TRBJ1-2, with 9 bases that match TRBD1. This CDR3 spans 13 amino acids. J was trimmed by 10 bases and V by 7 bases; bases with no gene match: 10.

The chain is built from TRBV25-1 and TRBJ2-1, with 9 bases matching TRBD2. There are 17 residues in the CDR3. The J segment lost 3 bases and the V segment lost 2 bases, leaving 8 bases of the junction unmatched. CDR1 is MGHDK, CDR2 SYGVNS, per germline. The chain's CDR3 is CASSEKLAGAVYNEQFF. CDR3 sequence (DNA): TGTGCCAGCAGTGAAAAGTTAGCGGGGGCGGTCTACAATGAGCAGTTCTTC.

The chain is built from TRBV7-9 and TRBJ1-1; D is perhaps TRBD1 (5 bases). Trimming stripped 5 bases from V and 4 bases from J, with 17 bases between. The CDR3 sequence is 15 residues long. From germline, CDR1 is SEHNR and CDR2 FQNEAQ (reference sequence). CDR3: CASSPPGRETTEAFF. The CDR3 DNA sequence: TGTGCCAGCAGCCCCCCAGGGAGGGAGACCACTGAAGCTTTCTTT.

CDR3 in DNA: TGTGCCAGCAGCCATTTCACAGGGCCGGGGGGCTACACCTTC. Amino acid sequence: CASSHFTGPGGYTF. V gene TRBV3-1 (or the pseudogene TRBV3-2) combines with J gene TRBJ1-2; weak D call: TRBD1 (6 bases). In germline, CDR1 is LGHDT, CDR2 YNNKEL (reference sequence). The CDR3 loop spans 14 amino acids. The V and J ends lost 3 bases and 8 bases respectively, with 16 bases between them.

This chain connects TRBV7-8 to TRBJ2-3, with TRBD2 matching 11 bases. The ends lost 4 bases at V and 3 bases at J; junction bases unmatched: 6. This CDR3 is built from 16 residues. Germline V gene data show CDR1 as SGHVS and CDR2 as FQNEAQ. Here the CDR3 reads CASSSQTSGATDTQYF. CDR3 sequence (DNA): TGTGCCAGCAGCTCACAGACTAGCGGGGCTACAGATACGCAGTATTTT.

This clone was recorded once. The V gene is TRBV23-1, the J gene TRBJ2-7; 7 nucleotides match TRBD1. TRBV23-1 is an open reading frame whose function is uncertain. The CDR3 is made up of 15 amino acids. J gave up 1 base and V 2 bases, and 5 bases lay outside the gene matches. CDR3 in DNA: TGCGCCAGCAGTCAAAACCCGGGACAGTCCTACGAGCAGTACTTC. Translated, it gives CASSQNPGQSYEQYF.

The V and J genes are TRBV7-9 and TRBJ2-1; D perhaps matches TRBD1 (7 bases). Between the trimmed V and J ends, which lost 6 bases and 9 bases, there was a span of 27 bases. Germline values: CDR1 SEHNR, CDR2 FQNEAQ (reference sequence). The CDR3 extends over 17 amino acids. The CDR3 region is CASSKTGRAGPIAEQFF. CDR3 DNA sequence: TGTGCCAGCAGTAAGACAGGGAGAGCGGGCCCTATTGCTGAGCAGTTCTTC.

The chain carries TRBV28 and TRBJ2-7; TRBD1 aligns across 7 bases. The CDR3 sequence is 15 residues long. Germline CDR1 MDHEN, CDR2 SYDVKM. Germline trimming cut 5 bases from V and 0 bases from J; bases unmatched to any gene: 7. The CDR3 region is CASSPQGQSSYEQYV. Here the CDR3 DNA reads TGTGCCAGCAGTCCACAGGGGCAGAGCTCCTACGAGCAGTACGTC.

The rearrangement joins TRBV5-4 to TRBJ2-7, with 9 bases identical to TRBD1. After removal of 0 bases from V and 4 bases from J, the junction contained 2 bases not matched to a gene. Looked up from germline, CDR1 is SGHNT and CDR2 is YYREEE (reference sequence). The CDR3 contains 14 residues. The CDR3, as DNA: TGTGCCAGCAGCTTGGAGACAGGGGGGTACGAGCAGTACTTC. This encodes CASSLETGGYEQYF. The whole variable domain, remainder taken from reference TRBV5-4 and TRBJ2-7, is ETGVTQSPTHLIKTRGQQVTLRCSSQSGHNTVSWYQQALGQGPQFIFQYYREEENGRGNFPPRFSGLQFPNYSSELNVNALELDDSALYLCASSLETGGYEQYFGPGTRLTVT.

V usage is TRBV5-8 and J usage is TRBJ1-3; TRBD1 agrees at 9 bases. This CDR3 has 16 residues. Germline CDR1 SGHTS, CDR2 YDEGEE. Germline trimming cut 1 base from V and 3 bases from J; bases unmatched to any gene: 5. The CDR3: CASSLRDRAFGNTIYF. The CDR3 DNA sequence: TGTGCCAGCAGCTTGCGGGACAGGGCTTTTGGAAACACCATATATTTT.

The J gene is TRBJ2-6, the V gene TRBV28; D is possibly TRBD2 (5 bases). This CDR3 has 18 amino acids. Germline loops: CDR1 MDHEN, CDR2 SYDVKM. The V and J ends lost 5 bases and 2 bases respectively, with 19 bases between them. The CDR3: CASSPAGERGTGANVLTF. The CDR3 nucleotides read TGTGCCAGCAGTCCAGCAGGAGAAAGAGGGACTGGGGCCAACGTCCTGACTTTC.

The V and J genes are TRBV6-6 and TRBJ1-1, with TRBD1 as a possible D gene (6 bases). There are 14 residues in the CDR3. Germline CDR1 and CDR2: MNHNY and SVGAGI (reference sequence). Trimming shortened V by 7 bases and J by 8 bases, and 20 bases separated the two germline ends. The CDR3, as DNA: TGTGCCAGCAAAATCACTAGAGGGGGACAAGAAGCTTTCTTT. This translates into CASKITRGGQEAFF.